This entry lists 16 T cell receptor beta chains sequenced from one sample in a study of blood T cells in healthy people across ages. A second PCR, run for about 7 to 11 cycles, used a sample-barcoded 5' primer plus a J-beta primer mix. TCRdb fed the 5' RACE reads into MiXCR, producing one record per CDR3 protein. Of about 580,000 distinct CDR3 sequences in the sample, roughly 48% were seen once. The source material was blood. Every receptor here comes from an older man in good health.

Turning to this clonotype: Possible read error: a much larger clone is one base away. The V call is TRBV6-6, the J call TRBJ2-5; D uncertain. The CDR3 consists of 14 residues. V was trimmed by 8 bases and J by 5 bases, leaving 18 bases between them. Germline lookup yields CDR1 MNHNY and CDR2 SVGAGI (reference sequence). The CDR3 DNA sequence: TGTGCCAGCCTGCGAGGATCCCTGCCGGAGACCCAGTACTTC. This gives the protein CASLRGSLPETQYF.

The chain joins TRBV6-1 to TRBJ2-6; TRBD1 is a possible D gene (5 bases). V lost 1 base and J 0 bases, leaving 7 bases between the germline ends. Germline V CDR1 and CDR2: MNHNS, SASEGT. The CDR3 runs to 16 residues. The CDR3 loop is CASSEGTGSGANVLTF. As DNA, the CDR3 is TGTGCCAGCAGTGAAGGTACAGGCTCTGGGGCCAACGTCCTGACTTTC.

The chain has TRBV4-2 and TRBJ1-4; TRBD1 matches 8 bases. Unmatched junction bases numbered 10, after V lost 4 bases and J lost 6 bases. The CDR3 is made up of 16 amino acids. Germline-derived CDR1 and CDR2 are LGHNA and YNFKEQ. The CDR3 DNA follows: TGTGCCAGCAGCCGGACAATCGGGACAGGAGATGAAAAACTGTTTTTT. Encoded protein: CASSRTIGTGDEKLFF.

This clonotype was counted between two and nine times. V gene TRBV4-3 combines with J gene TRBJ2-5; 10 bases are shared with TRBD1. With V trimmed by 4 bases and J by 5 bases, 7 bases remained unmatched. The CDR3 is made up of 15 amino acids. Germline loops: CDR1 LGHNA, CDR2 YSLEER. In DNA, the CDR3 is TGCGCCAGCAGCCGCGGGACAGGGGTTGTGGAGACCCAGTACTTC. It encodes CASSRGTGVVETQYF.

V is TRBV7-2 and J is TRBJ2-4, with 7 bases fitting TRBD2. The tail of the sequence fits TRBJ2-7 better, so the J call may be wrong. Germline values: CDR1 SGHTA, CDR2 FQGNSA. This CDR3 comprises 14 residues. The CDR3 DNA follows: TGTGCCAGCAGCTTAGGGACTAGATCATACGAGCAGTACTTC. Amino acids: CASSLGTRSYEQYF.

Only a few counts were recorded for this clonotype. CDR3 in amino acids: CSVESGTSYEQYF. The CDR3 DNA reads as TGCAGCGTTGAAAGTGGTACCTCCTACGAGCAGTACTTC. V usage is TRBV29-1 and J usage is TRBJ2-7; no firm D call. This CDR3 region has 13 residues. Trimming pared 2 bases from V and 0 bases from J, leaving 8 bases between. Looked up from germline, CDR1 is SQVTM and CDR2 is ANQGSEA.

The count of this clonotype is one. The chain couples TRBV28 to TRBJ1-2; no firm D call. The CDR3 runs 14 residues. Germline CDR1 reads MDHEN; CDR2 reads SYDVKM. V dropped 2 bases and J dropped 1 base, with 8 bases sitting between them. CDR3 sequence reads: CASSLAGNNYGYTF. The CDR3 region has the DNA TGTGCCAGCAGTTTAGCCGGAAATAACTATGGCTACACCTTC.

The rearrangement joins TRBV5-1 to TRBJ2-1, with TRBD2 matching over 8 bases. The CDR3 spans 15 residues. Germline-derived CDR1 and CDR2 are SGHRS and YFSETQ. With 1 base clipped from V and 4 bases from J, the junction kept 4 bases outside the gene matches. CDR3 amino acids: CASSLLTGGYNEQFF. The CDR3 DNA reads TGCGCCAGCAGCTTGCTGACGGGAGGGTACAATGAGCAGTTCTTC.

The chain links TRBV10-3 to TRBJ1-1, with D possibly TRBD1 on 5 matching bases. Germline CDR1 reads ENHRY; CDR2 reads SYGVKD. The CDR3 is made up of 15 amino acids. Trimming cost V 0 bases and J 4 bases, with 12 bases left between them. The CDR3 DNA follows: TGTGCCATCAGTGAGTCTTGGGGGATGGGCACTGAAGCTTTCTTT. Its protein product is CAISESWGMGTEAFF.

This clonotype has a handful of counts. The V call is TRBV18, the J call TRBJ1-1; the match to TRBD1 covers 7 bases. Germline V gene sequence: CDR1 KGHSH, CDR2 LQKENI. CDR3 length: 15 residues. Losses at the gene ends were 4 bases for V and 3 bases for J; bases not matched to a gene: 8. CDR3 in amino acids: CASSRGQVPDTEAFF. The DNA of the CDR3 is TGTGCCAGCTCACGAGGACAGGTCCCTGACACTGAAGCTTTCTTT.

The chain joins TRBV6-2 or TRBV6-3 to TRBJ2-1; 9 bases are shared with TRBD2. This CDR3 is 13 amino acids long. Trimming took 5 bases from V and 9 from J; bases not matched to a gene: 5. Germline loops: CDR1 MNHEY, CDR2 SVGEGT. CDR3 DNA: TGTGCCAGCAGTAGCGGGAGGCGCAGTGAGCAGTTCTTC. Translation gives CASSSGRRSEQFF.

The chain employs TRBV19 and TRBJ2-5; perhaps TRBD1 as D (7 bases). Trimming stripped 6 bases from V and 5 bases from J, with 16 bases between. This CDR3 is 14 amino acids long. Looked up from germline, CDR1 is LNHDA and CDR2 is SQIVND (reference sequence). Written as DNA, the CDR3 is TGTGCCAGTAGGACTCAGGGGGGCGCGGAGACCCAGTACTTC. It is translated as CASRTQGGAETQYF.

This chain links TRBV20-1 with TRBJ2-1; D might be TRBD1 or TRBD2, each matching 6 bases. The CDR3 sequence is 15 residues long. Trimming took 3 bases from V and 1 from J, leaving 13 bases between them. Germline loops: CDR1 DFQATT, CDR2 SNEGSKA (reference sequence). CDR3 DNA sequence: TGCAGTGCTAGGGGGGGCGAGTTTTCCTACAATGAGCAGTTCTTC. Translated, it gives CSARGGEFSYNEQFF.

This clonotype turned up a few times. V and J are TRBV9 and TRBJ2-3; D is unclear. The CDR3 has 15 amino acids. Trimming took off 0 bases at V and 2 bases at J, with 10 bases between the two ends. Germline CDR1 is SGDLS and CDR2 is YYNGEE. This chain's CDR3 is CASSVAPSHTDTQYF. The CDR3 region has the DNA TGTGCCAGCAGCGTAGCCCCCTCCCACACAGATACGCAGTATTTT.

The V call is TRBV7-9, the J call TRBJ1-2; possibly TRBD1 for D (5 bases). V was cut by 6 bases and J by 7 bases, with 21 bases left in between. There are 15 residues in the CDR3. CDR1 SEHNR and CDR2 FQNEAQ come from the germline V gene (reference sequence). CDR3 DNA sequence: TGTGCCAGCAGGTCGGGCCGGGGGAACCGCGCTGGCTACACCTTC. Translating it yields CASRSGRGNRAGYTF. Complete variable domain (other parts from reference TRBV7-9 and TRBJ1-2): DTGVSQNPRHKITKRGQNVTFRCDPISEHNRLYWYRQTLGQGPEFLTYFQNEAQLEKSRLLSDRFSAERPKGSFSTLEIQRTEQGDSAMYLCASRSGRGNRAGYTFGSGTRLTVV.

A few counts support this clonotype. The gene calls are TRBV6-2 or TRBV6-3 and TRBJ2-5, with D maybe TRBD1 (5 bases). With 6 bases removed from V and 2 bases from J, the gap between germline ends came to 10 bases. Germline V lookup: CDR1 MNHEY, CDR2 SVGEGT. The CDR3 contains 13 residues. In DNA, the CDR3 is TGTGCCAGCAGGATGACAGCACAAGAGACCCAGTACTTC. Residues: CASRMTAQETQYF.